The rows below give T cell receptor beta chains drawn from one sample of a study of cytomegalovirus exposure and HLA in healthy donors. Assay used: immunoSEQ multiplex PCR; TCRdb lists only in-frame clones, some missing. The sample holds approximately 120,000 clones, around 77% seen once. Specimen: PBMCs. The origin of the receptors is a man in his forties or fifties in good health and CMV-seropositive. Both conserved end residues are part of each CDR3. D genes are given only for firm matches. For some rows the clone size is stated as once, few or many, or as a class when expanded; others skip it.

d_gene	v_gene	abundance	j_gene	CDR3nt	CDR3aa
.	TRBV7-2	.	TRBJ2-3	TGTGCCATCGGGGGGCTAGCAGTCACAGATACGCAGTATTTT	CAIGGLAVTDTQYF
TRBD1	TRBV15	.	TRBJ1-5	TGTGCCACCAGCGCGACAGGGGGTCAGCCCCAGCATTTT	CATSATGGQPQHF
TRBD2	TRBV14	.	TRBJ2-5	TGTGCCAGCAGCCAAGGGGGGCCGGGACTAGCGGGTGAAGAGACCCAGTACTTC	CASSQGGPGLAGEETQYF
TRBD1	TRBV7-2	few	TRBJ1-3	TGTGCCAGCAGCTACATCCCGGGACAGCTCTCTGGAAACACCATATATTTT	CASSYIPGQLSGNTIYF
.	TRBV25-1	.	TRBJ2-3	TGTGCCAGCAGTGGATCCGAGGGTTTAGGTTACTCAGATACGCAGTATTTT	CASSGSEGLGYSDTQYF
.	TRBV2	.	TRBJ2-5	TGTGCCAGCAGTGAGGGGGCTCAAGGTCAAGAGACCCAGTACTTC	CASSEGAQGQETQYF
TRBD1	TRBV11-3	once	TRBJ2-3	TGTGCCAGCAGCCTCGGGGACAGGCCCACAGATACGCAGTATTTT	CASSLGDRPTDTQYF
.	TRBV6-6	few	TRBJ1-5	TGTGCCAGCAGTTACGCTGCGCCTTATAGCAATCAGCCCCAGCATTTT	CASSYAAPYSNQPQHF
.	TRBV10-3	.	TRBJ2-7	TGTGCCATCAGTGAGTCAAAGACAGGACGCTACGAGCAGTACTTC	CAISESKTGRYEQYF
TRBD1	TRBV27	.	TRBJ1-1	TGTGCCAGCAGTTTATATCCCAGGACAGGAGATTACACTGAAGCTTTCTTT	CASSLYPRTGDYTEAFF
.	TRBV5-4	medium-sized	TRBJ1-4	TGTGCCAGCAGCTTGTATGAGTCAGGGTTAAATGAAAAACTGTTTTTT	CASSLYESGLNEKLFF
.	TRBV7-8	few	TRBJ1-1	TGTGCCAGCAGCGCTCGGACATTTTCAGAAGCTTTCTTT	CASSARTFSEAFF
.	TRBV10-3	.	TRBJ2-5	TGTGCCATCAGTGAGTCTGCGGGCGGAGAGACCCAGTACTTC	CAISESAGGETQYF
TRBD1	TRBV9	few	TRBJ2-5	TGTGCCAGCAGCGTGGACAGGACGCTGGAGACCCAGTACTTC	CASSVDRTLETQYF
.	TRBV28	.	TRBJ1-4	TGTGCCAGCAGGCCCGGGCCTCCCCGGGAAAAACTATTTTTT	CASRPGPPREKLFF
.	TRBV10-3	.	TRBJ1-6	TGTGCCATCAGTGCAGGGAATTCACCCCTCCACTTT	CAISAGNSPLHF
.	TRBV4-3	.	TRBJ2-7	TGCGCCAGCAGCCAAGGGGGCAGGGGAGTTTGGGAGCAGTACTTC	CASSQGGRGVWEQYF
.	TRBV28	few	TRBJ1-2	TGTGCCAGCAGCAGTTTACCCTATGGCTACACCTTC	CASSSLPYGYTF
.	TRBV10-2	.	TRBJ1-2	TGCGCATCGGGGGGGGGAGATAACTATGGCTACACCTTC	CASGGGDNYGYTF
TRBD1	TRBV2	.	TRBJ1-2	TGTGCCAGCAGGGGGACAGGGAACTATGGCTACACCTTC	CASRGTGNYGYTF
TRBD1	TRBV9	.	TRBJ2-3	TGTGCCAGCAGCGGGGACAGGAGGCGGCCCACAGATACGCAGTATTTT	CASSGDRRRPTDTQYF
.	TRBV5-1	.	TRBJ2-3	TGCGCCAGCAGCTCCAGAGGCGGGACGGATACAGATACGCAGTATTTT	CASSSRGGTDTDTQYF